The 2 T cell receptor beta chains in this list originate from one sample, sequenced in a study of cytomegalovirus exposure and HLA in healthy donors. Primers for the PCR totalled 60 Vbeta and 13 Jbeta. Repertoires were generated with immunoSEQ multiplex PCR, while TCRdb's copy carries only in-frame clones and drops some. The sample yields nearly 70,000 clones, roughly 74% seen once. Material for sequencing was PBMCs. The source of these receptors is an older woman in good health and CMV-seropositive.

The DNA of the CDR3 is TGTGCCAGCAGCTTACCCGGGACAGGGAGAGGAAACACCATATATTTT. Its protein is CASSLPGTGRGNTIYF. This chain uses TRBV7-8 with TRBJ1-3; 9 positions agree with TRBD1. The CDR3 sequence is 16 residues long. From germline, CDR1 is SGHVS and CDR2 FQNEAQ. Trimming cost V 2 bases and J 4 bases; bases outside gene matches: 6.

The chain combines TRBV11-2 with TRBJ2-1, with 10 bases that match TRBD2. Germline CDR1 is SGHAT and CDR2 is FQNNGV. The J segment lost 9 bases and the V segment lost 5 bases, leaving 7 bases of the junction unmatched. The CDR3 is 14 residues long. The CDR3 sequence is CASSLSGGSGEQFF. For the CDR3, the DNA is TGTGCCAGCAGCCTTAGCGGGGGGAGCGGTGAGCAGTTCTTC.